This is a list of T cell receptor beta chains from one sample in a study of blood T cells in healthy people across ages. From the 5' RACE reads, TCRdb called clonotypes with MiXCR, one entry per CDR3 protein. The table has 600,000 to 800,000 distinct CDR3 sequences, around a fifth seen once. The sample comprised blood. All receptors derive from a man between 65 and 85 years old in good health. CDR3s include the opening cysteine and the closing phenylalanine or tryptophan. Fields, in order: J gene, V gene, CDR3 length, clone size, D gene, CDR3 protein, CDR3 DNA. D genes are given only for firm matches. Some rows have no size entry. The others give once, few or many, or a class for an expanded clone.

j_gene: TRBJ1-1
v_gene: TRBV10-3
len: 15
abundance: -
d_gene: -
CDR3aa: CAISESHGYAAEAFF
CDR3nt: TGTGCCATCAGTGAGTCACATGGCTACGCGGCTGAAGCTTTCTTT

j_gene: TRBJ2-5
v_gene: TRBV2
len: 14
abundance: -
d_gene: TRBD1
CDR3aa: CASNQGTGQETQYF
CDR3nt: TGTGCCAGCAACCAAGGGACAGGCCAAGAGACCCAGTACTTC

j_gene: TRBJ2-7
v_gene: TRBV28
len: 14
abundance: few
d_gene: -
CDR3aa: CASTPGRSSYEQYF
CDR3nt: TGTGCCAGCACCCCGGGCAGGAGCTCCTACGAGCAGTACTTC

j_gene: TRBJ2-1
v_gene: TRBV20-1
len: 14
abundance: many
d_gene: TRBD2
CDR3aa: CSARSSSGVNEQFF
CDR3nt: TGCAGTGCTAGATCGTCGAGCGGGGTCAATGAGCAGTTCTTC

j_gene: TRBJ2-3
v_gene: TRBV4-2
len: 17
abundance: -
d_gene: TRBD2
CDR3aa: CASSQPLRTSGGEAQYF
CDR3nt: TGTGCCAGCAGCCAACCCTTGAGGACTAGCGGGGGGGAGGCGCAGTATTTT

j_gene: TRBJ2-1
v_gene: TRBV20-1
len: 15
abundance: -
d_gene: -
CDR3aa: CSGEGISMDYNEQFF
CDR3nt: TGCAGTGGAGAGGGAATCTCAATGGACTACAATGAGCAGTTCTTC

j_gene: TRBJ2-1
v_gene: TRBV12-3/TRBV12-4
len: 16
abundance: -
d_gene: TRBD2
CDR3aa: CASSFESTSGYNEQFF
CDR3nt: TGTGCCAGCAGTTTTGAGTCTACTAGCGGATACAATGAGCAGTTCTTC

j_gene: TRBJ2-1
v_gene: TRBV24-1
len: 16
abundance: many
d_gene: TRBD1
CDR3aa: CATSDRSQGAVDEQFF
CDR3nt: TGTGCCACCAGTGATCGCTCCCAGGGGGCTGTCGATGAGCAGTTCTTC

j_gene: TRBJ2-1
v_gene: TRBV11-2
len: 16
abundance: few
d_gene: -
CDR3aa: CASSPRRGSPPNEQFF
CDR3nt: TGTGCCAGCAGCCCCAGGAGGGGATCCCCTCCCAATGAGCAGTTCTTC

j_gene: TRBJ2-3
v_gene: TRBV25-1
len: 15
abundance: few
d_gene: TRBD2
CDR3aa: CASVSGRFPTDTQYF
CDR3nt: TGTGCCAGCGTTAGCGGGAGATTTCCTACAGATACGCAGTATTTT

j_gene: TRBJ2-1
v_gene: TRBV7-9
len: 14
abundance: many
d_gene: -
CDR3aa: CASSSLGETGEQFF
CDR3nt: TGTGCCAGCAGCTCTCTCGGAGAGACGGGTGAGCAGTTCTTC

j_gene: TRBJ2-6
v_gene: TRBV7-6
len: 15
abundance: -
d_gene: -
CDR3aa: CASRLQGTGANVLTF
CDR3nt: TGTGCCAGCAGGCTACAGGGAACTGGGGCCAACGTCCTGACTTTC

j_gene: TRBJ2-7
v_gene: TRBV20-1
len: 15
abundance: -
d_gene: -
CDR3aa: CSARDRGVASYEQYF
CDR3nt: TGCAGTGCTAGAGATAGGGGGGTCGCGTCCTACGAGCAGTACTTC

j_gene: TRBJ2-3
v_gene: TRBV2
len: 16
abundance: few
d_gene: -
CDR3aa: CASSPTGTPMGDTQYF
CDR3nt: TGTGCCAGCAGTCCCACCGGGACACCGATGGGAGATACGCAGTATTTT

j_gene: TRBJ2-2
v_gene: TRBV6-5
len: 14
abundance: few
d_gene: TRBD1
CDR3aa: CASSPGTGSGELFF
CDR3nt: TGTGCCAGCAGTCCAGGGACAGGGTCCGGGGAGCTGTTTTTT

j_gene: TRBJ2-5
v_gene: TRBV7-2
len: 14
abundance: few
d_gene: -
CDR3aa: CASSQTRAQETQYF
CDR3nt: TGTGCCAGCAGCCAGACTAGGGCCCAAGAGACCCAGTACTTC

j_gene: TRBJ2-5
v_gene: TRBV7-2
len: 15
abundance: -
d_gene: TRBD2
CDR3aa: CASNPGLAGDVAQYF
CDR3nt: TGTGCCAGCAACCCAGGACTAGCGGGGGACGTGGCCCAGTACTTC

j_gene: TRBJ2-2
v_gene: TRBV11-1
len: 12
abundance: -
d_gene: -
CDR3aa: CAILPVTGELFF
CDR3nt: TGTGCCATTCTTCCCGTCACCGGGGAGCTGTTTTTT

j_gene: TRBJ2-5
v_gene: TRBV11-2
len: 14
abundance: -
d_gene: -
CDR3aa: CASSPDRPQETQYF
CDR3nt: TGTGCCAGCAGCCCCGACAGGCCTCAAGAGACCCAGTACTTC

j_gene: TRBJ2-1
v_gene: TRBV24-1
len: 16
abundance: few
d_gene: TRBD2
CDR3aa: CATSDKTSGRFHEQFF
CDR3nt: TGTGCCACCAGTGACAAGACTAGCGGGAGATTCCATGAGCAGTTCTTC

j_gene: TRBJ2-7
v_gene: TRBV27
len: 16
abundance: once
d_gene: -
CDR3aa: CASSLNSPDVSYEQYF
CDR3nt: TGTGCCAGCAGTTTAAATTCGCCAGATGTCTCCTACGAGCAGTACTTC

j_gene: TRBJ2-5
v_gene: TRBV20-1
len: 13
abundance: -
d_gene: -
CDR3aa: CSARVEREETQYF
CDR3nt: TGCAGTGCTAGAGTCGAGCGGGAAGAGACCCAGTACTTC

j_gene: TRBJ1-1
v_gene: TRBV5-1
len: 14
abundance: few
d_gene: TRBD1
CDR3aa: CASRWGQGNTEAFF
CDR3nt: TGCGCCAGCAGATGGGGACAGGGGAACACTGAAGCTTTCTTT

j_gene: TRBJ2-3
v_gene: TRBV5-4
len: 14
abundance: few
d_gene: -
CDR3aa: CASSLDFGTDTQYF
CDR3nt: TGTGCCAGCAGCTTGGACTTTGGCACAGATACGCAGTATTTT

j_gene: TRBJ2-1
v_gene: TRBV28
len: 11
abundance: many
d_gene: -
CDR3aa: CASSLANKQFF
CDR3nt: TGTGCCAGCAGTTTGGCGAATAAGCAGTTCTTC